These 8 T cell receptor beta chains came from one sample sequenced in a study of molecular identifiers for immune sequencing clone quantification. TCRdb processed the PCR reads anew with MiXCR; each CDR3 protein has one entry. Of around 13,000 distinct CDR3 sequences detected, approximately 15% appear once; the ten largest clones hold about 1.7%. Material for sequencing was naive CD8+ T cells from blood, with Jurkat cell RNA spiked in. Subset described: FACS-sorted CD8+CD4-CCR7+CD45RA+ naive T cells. The receptors were sampled from a human donor in good health. Some libraries in this study had Jurkat cell RNA spiked in.

There are many counts of this clonotype. The rearrangement joins TRBV11-3 to TRBJ2-7; 14 bases are a match to TRBD2. V shed 5 bases and J 1 base; nucleotides not matched to a gene: 13. There are 19 residues in the CDR3. From germline, CDR1 is SGHNT and CDR2 YENEEA. The CDR3 region is CASSLRRLAGGPRSYEQYF. CDR3 in DNA: TGTGCCAGCAGCCTCCGGAGACTAGCGGGAGGGCCTAGATCCTACGAGCAGTACTTC.

By share, this clonotype ranks as medium-sized. This sequence joins TRBV7-6 and TRBJ2-2, with D possibly called TRBD1 or TRBD2 (5 bases each). This CDR3 region has 13 residues. Trimming took 5 bases from V and 7 from J, leaving 11 bases between them. The germline V gene encodes CDR1 SGHVS and CDR2 FNYEAQ. The CDR3 is CASSPGTVGELFF. The CDR3 DNA is TGTGCCAGCAGCCCAGGGACGGTCGGGGAGCTGTTTTTT.

Concerning this clonotype: This may be a read error: a much more frequent sequence differs by one nucleotide. The chain uses TRBV20-1 and TRBJ2-3; D is uncertain. The CDR3 length is 10 residues. Looked up from germline, CDR1 is DFQATT and CDR2 is SNEGSKA (reference sequence). As DNA, the CDR3 is TGCAGTGCTATTGCTGATACGCGGTATTTT. It encodes CSAIADTRYF.

By sample share, this clonotype is medium-sized. The chain joins TRBV7-8 to TRBJ2-7; 7 nucleotides align to TRBD2. The J segment lost 4 bases and the V segment lost 4 bases, leaving 7 bases of the junction unmatched. The CDR3 sequence is 14 residues long. From germline, CDR1 is SGHVS and CDR2 FQNEAQ. This CDR3 reads CASSYPGAGYEQYF. In nucleotides, the CDR3 is TGTGCCAGCAGCTACCCGGGAGCGGGGTACGAGCAGTACTTC.

The chain recombines TRBV9 with TRBJ2-3; tentatively, D is TRBD1 or TRBD2 (5 bases each). CDR1 SGDLS and CDR2 YYNGEE come from the germline V gene. The CDR3 is 14 amino acids. V lost 3 bases, J lost 2 bases, and 10 bases lay in between. In DNA, the CDR3 is TGTGCCAGCAGCGCCCGGGACGACACAGATACGCAGTATTTT. This gives the protein CASSARDDTDTQYF.

This clonotype is medium-sized within its sample. The rearrangement joins TRBV6-5 to TRBJ2-3; D may be TRBD2 (5 bases). V was trimmed by 3 bases and J by 0 bases, leaving 7 bases between them. There are 14 residues in the CDR3. Per the germline V gene, CDR1 is MNHEY and CDR2 is SVGAGI. CDR3 coding DNA: TGTGCCAGCAGTTATGGCGGGAGCACAGATACGCAGTATTTT. Protein product: CASSYGGSTDTQYF.

The table lists this clonotype with many counts. V usage is TRBV2 and J usage is TRBJ2-7, with TRBD2 identical over 8 bases. Per germline, CDR1 SNHLY and CDR2 FYNNEI. V was pared by 3 bases and J by 3 bases, with 7 bases of the junction left unmatched. This CDR3 spans 15 amino acids. DNA of the CDR3: TGTGCCAGCAGTGAGTCCAGCGGGAGTGGCTACGAGCAGTACTTC. Protein product: CASSESSGSGYEQYF. Variable domain in full (rest from reference TRBV2 and TRBJ2-7): EPEVTQTPSHQVTQMGQEVILRCVPISNHLYFYWYRQILGQKVEFLVSFYNNEISEKSEIFDDQFSVERPDGSNFTLKIRSTKLEDSAMYFCASSESSGSGYEQYFGPGTRLTVT.

To note about this clonotype: A much larger clone lies a single base off, so this may be a read error. The chain joins TRBV6-5 to TRBJ1-2; a possible D gene is TRBD1 (5 bases). CDR1 and CDR2 from the germline V gene are MNHEY and SVGAGI. Trimming removed 2 bases from V and 12 bases from J, with 19 bases in between. The CDR3 runs 14 residues. The CDR3: CASSYREGPAGHTF. Written as DNA, the CDR3 is TGTGCCAGCAGTTACAGGGAGGGGCCGGCAGGCCACACCTTC.